A single sample gave rise to the 23 T cell receptor beta chains below, sequenced in a study of T cells in women clearing cervical HPV infection. Measured with immunoSEQ multiplex PCR; TCRdb has only the in-frame clones, and not every one. Its table lists roughly 24,000 clones. The material sequenced was blood buffy coat. These receptors were taken from a woman aged 18 to 75 with a cervical HPV16 infection that either progressed to CIN3+ or cleared (not recorded which).

About this clone itself: The read comes to an end 3 residues before the CDR3 does, leaving the germline J gene to fill in the end. The V and J genes are TRBV7-6 and TRBJ1-1, with D tentatively TRBD1 (5 bases). V was cut by 5 bases and J by 1 base, with 11 bases left in between. The CDR3 sequence is 14 residues long. CDR1 is SGHVS, CDR2 FNYEAQ, per germline. The part of the CDR3 DNA that was read is TGTGCCAGCAGCGTAAGGGGAGGGAACACTGAA. Its translation is CASSVRGGNTE. The complete CDR3 reads CASSVRGGNTEAFF.

Points on this clone: The read halts 3 residues ahead of the CDR3 end, with the missing end drawn from the germline J gene. The chain links TRBV6-4 to TRBJ2-3, with 8 bases fitting TRBD1. Germline CDR1 reads MRHNA; CDR2 reads SNTAGT. V lost 7 bases and J lost 2; bases outside the gene matches: 8. The CDR3 extends over 15 amino acids. CDR3 sequence reads: CASTAGQGDTDTQYF. The covered CDR3 bases are TGTGCCAGCACCGCCGGACAGGGTGACACAGATACG.

As to this clone: The read is 3 residues too short to cover the CDR3 end, so that end is filled in from the germline J gene. This chain links TRBV7-3 with TRBJ2-5; 15 nucleotides match TRBD2. The length of the CDR3 is 17 residues. The germline CDR1 and CDR2 sequences are SGHTA and FQGTGA. V gave up 4 bases and J gave up 2 bases; unmatched junction bases: 5. CDR3 in amino acids: CASSWGLAGGKQETQYF. CDR3 DNA (partial): TGTGCCAGCAGCTGGGGACTAGCGGGGGGTAAACAAGAGACC.

As for this clone: The CDR3 goes on 3 residues after the read ends, and that part is filled in from the germline J gene. This rearrangement joins TRBV7-6 to TRBJ1-1; tentative D call: TRBD1 (5 bases). The CDR3 is 14 amino acids. From germline, CDR1 is SGHVS and CDR2 FNYEAQ. The V and J ends lost 4 bases and 1 base respectively, with 10 bases between them. CDR3: CASSSREGNTEAFF. The DNA read from the CDR3 is TGTGCCAGCAGCTCCAGGGAAGGGAACACTGAA.

A remark on this clone: The observed sequence ends 3 residues before the CDR3 terminus, with the missing tail filled in from the germline J gene. The J gene is TRBJ1-2, the V gene TRBV4-2; no firm D call. Per the germline V gene, CDR1 is LGHNA and CDR2 is YNFKEQ. The ends were cut back, 4 bases at V and 6 bases at J, with 24 bases in the middle. The CDR3 runs 17 residues. CDR3 DNA, as far as it was read: TGTGCCAGCAGCCGCACATCGAGCGCCGAAAGGAGACATGGC. Translation gives CASSRTSSAERRHG. The full CDR3 protein is CASSRTSSAERRHGYTF.

Remarks on this clone: Read sequence stops 3 residues before the CDR3 end, and the germline J gene provides the missing end. The chain carries TRBV18 and TRBJ2-3; possibly TRBD2 for D (7 bases). Trimming took off 6 bases at V and 5 bases at J, with 18 bases between the two ends. From germline, CDR1 is KGHSH and CDR2 LQKENI. The CDR3 totals 15 residues. The sequenced part of the CDR3 DNA is TGTGCCAGCTCCATGTTCCTGGGAGGGGGAGATACG. As protein: CASSMFLGGGDT. The whole CDR3 sequence is CASSMFLGGGDTQYF.

As to this clone: With the read ending 3 residues before the CDR3 end, the germline J gene is used to fill in that end. The chain uses TRBV5-1 and TRBJ2-5; D not certain. Between the trimmed V and J ends, which lost 0 bases and 2 bases, there was a span of 23 bases. Germline-derived CDR1 and CDR2 are SGHRS and YFSETQ. There are 19 residues in the CDR3. CDR3 DNA, as far as it was read: TGCGCCAGCAGCTTGGACCCCTCCCCCCTGAGGCGGAGACAAGAGACC. Its translation: CASSLDPSPLRRRQET. From start to end, the CDR3 is CASSLDPSPLRRRQETQYF. The full variable domain, in which reference TRBV5-1 and TRBJ2-5 provide the parts outside the CDR3, is KAGVTQTPRYLIKTRGQQVTLSCSPISGHRSVSWYQQTPGQGLQFLFEYFSETQRNKGNFPGRFSGRQFSNSRSEMNVSTLELGDSALYLCASSLDPSPLRRRQETQYFGPGTRLLVL.

As to this clone: The read terminates 3 residues before the CDR3 end, so the remaining end is supplied by the germline J gene. The chain recombines TRBV16 with TRBJ2-1; 8 bases match TRBD2. The V gene end was trimmed by 8 bases and the J gene end by 6 bases; junction bases not matched to a gene: 9. Looked up from germline, CDR1 is KGHSY and CDR2 is FQNENV. The CDR3 length is 14 residues. The sequenced part of the CDR3 DNA is TGTGCCAGCCTTAGCGGGGTCCGCGCCAATGAG. This sequence encodes CASLSGVRANE. The CDR3 in full is CASLSGVRANEQFF. The whole variable domain, filled in from reference TRBV16 and TRBJ2-1, reads GEEVAQTPKHLVRGEGQKAKLYCAPIKGHSYVFWYQQVLKNEFKFLISFQNENVFDETGMPKERFSAKCLPNSPCSLEIQATKLEDSAVYFCASLSGVRANEQFFGPGTRLTVL.

Remarks on this clone: The CDR3 goes on 3 residues after the read ends, and that part is filled in from the germline J gene. The rearrangement links TRBV28 to TRBJ1-5, with D tentatively TRBD1 (5 bases). The CDR3 sequence is 14 residues long. Per germline, CDR1 MDHEN and CDR2 SYDVKM. Trimming pared 6 bases from V and 3 bases from J, leaving 12 bases between. Partial CDR3 DNA: TGTGCCAGCAGGTTACCAGGGTCCAATCAGCCC. It encodes CASRLPGSNQP. The whole CDR3 is CASRLPGSNQPQHF.

Comment on this clone: The read is 3 residues too short to cover the CDR3 end, so that end is filled in from the germline J gene. The rearrangement joins TRBV4-1 to TRBJ1-2; TRBD1 agrees at 7 bases. CDR1 MGHRA and CDR2 YSYEKL come from the germline V gene. This CDR3 comprises 14 residues. The CDR3 protein is CASSGYRDSGGYTF. CDR3 DNA, as far as it was read: TGCGCCAGCAGCGGATACCGGGACAGTGGGGGC.

A remark on this clone: The CDR3 end falls 3 residues outside the read, so it is completed with the germline J gene. The genes are TRBV7-8 and TRBJ1-1; D is undetermined. CDR1 is SGHVS, CDR2 FQNEAQ, per germline. Trimming shortened V by 3 bases and J by 0 bases, and 8 bases separated the two germline ends. The CDR3 has 14 amino acids. The CDR3 sequence is CASSFTVMNTEAFF. Incomplete CDR3 DNA: TGTGCCAGCAGCTTTACGGTAATGAACACTGAA.

About this clone: From the germline J gene comes the end of the CDR3, since the read stops 3 residues before it. The V and J genes are TRBV5-4 and TRBJ1-2; 8 nucleotides match TRBD1. The CDR3 totals 15 residues. Germline CDR1 reads SGHNT; CDR2 reads YYREEE (reference sequence). V lost 4 bases, J lost 3 bases, and 8 bases stayed unmatched. The CDR3 loop reads CASSPGTGTYYGYTF. The sequenced part of the CDR3 DNA is TGTGCCAGCAGCCCGGGGACAGGAACGTACTATGGC.

Comments on this clone: The DNA ends 3 residues before the CDR3 does, and the rest of the CDR3 is filled in from the germline J gene. V and J are TRBV20-1 and TRBJ2-3, with TRBD2 identical over 10 bases. The germline V gene has CDR1 DFQATT and CDR2 SNEGSKA (reference sequence). Germline trimming cut 4 bases from V and 2 bases from J; bases unmatched to any gene: 15. The CDR3 totals 18 residues. CDR3 region: CSAIPRPITSGITDTQYF. CDR3 DNA, as far as it was read: TGCAGTGCTATCCCGAGACCCATTACTAGCGGGATCACAGATACG.

Comments on this clone: The read gets to within 3 residues of the CDR3 end, and the germline J gene fills in the rest. V and J are TRBV6-1 and TRBJ2-3; D gene unclear. CDR1 and CDR2 from the germline V gene are MNHNS and SASEGT. Trimming removed 3 bases from V and 2 bases from J, with 3 bases in between. The CDR3 has 12 residues. The DNA read from the CDR3 is TGTGCCAGCAGTGATAACACAGATACG. Encoded protein: CASSDNTDT. The complete CDR3 reads CASSDNTDTQYF.

A word on this clone: Read sequence stops 3 residues before the CDR3 end, and the germline J gene provides the missing end. The J gene is TRBJ2-2, the V gene TRBV20-1; 10 positions agree with TRBD2. Germline V CDR1 and CDR2: DFQATT, SNEGSKA (reference sequence). V lost 4 bases and J lost 9; bases outside the gene matches: 14. The CDR3 extends over 16 amino acids. Partial CDR3 DNA: TGCAGTGCTACATCCTTTAGCGGGGGGACCGACCGGGAG. Translated: CSATSFSGGTDRE. The whole CDR3 protein reads CSATSFSGGTDRELFF.

About this clone itself: With the read ending 3 residues before the CDR3 end, the germline J gene is used to fill in that end. This chain uses TRBV23-1 with TRBJ2-7; possible D gene TRBD2, 7 bases. TRBV23-1 falls under the ORF class, with uncertain function. CDR3 length: 15 amino acids. Trimming pared 7 bases from V and 2 bases from J, leaving 18 bases between. The chain's CDR3 is CASKEGGWSAYEQYF. Incomplete CDR3 DNA: TGCGCCAGCAAAGAGGGGGGGTGGTCGGCCTACGAG.

For this clone: The CDR3 is cut off 3 residues early in the read; its end comes from the germline J gene. The V and J genes are TRBV2 and TRBJ1-2; the D is unclear. Germline V gene data show CDR1 as SNHLY and CDR2 as FYNNEI. This CDR3 comprises 12 residues. The CDR3 loop reads CASKGAAEGYTF. CDR3 DNA (partial): TGTGCCAGCAAGGGCGCAGCCGAAGGC.

To note about this clone: Sequencing ends 3 residues short of the CDR3 end; the germline J gene provides the rest. The chain links TRBV2 to TRBJ1-5; D gene ambiguous. Between the trimmed V and J ends, which lost 1 base and 5 bases, there was a span of 6 bases. Germline CDR1 reads SNHLY; CDR2 reads FYNNEI. The CDR3 is 13 residues long. The CDR3 bases that were read are TGTGCCAGCAGTGAAGAGGCCTATCAGCCC. The encoded protein is CASSEEAYQP. The whole CDR3 protein reads CASSEEAYQPQHF.

As for this clone: The sequenced fragment ends 3 residues before the CDR3 boundary, so the rest is inferred from the germline J gene. The rearrangement uses TRBV10-3 and TRBJ2-7; perhaps TRBD1 as D (5 bases). Germline CDR1 is ENHRY and CDR2 is SYGVKD. V was clipped by 4 bases and J by 4 bases, with 17 bases between them. The CDR3 length is 15 residues. The CDR3 spells CAISGENWGAYEQYF. The CDR3 bases that were read are TGTGCCATCAGTGGTGAAAATTGGGGCGCTTACGAG.

With regard to this clone: The CDR3 extends 3 residues past the end of the read, so its final part is completed from the germline J gene. The chain uses TRBV5-6 and TRBJ1-2, with a weak D call TRBD1 (5 bases). CDR1 SGHDT and CDR2 YYEEEE come from the germline V gene. The CDR3 extends over 13 amino acids. V lost 3 bases and J lost 3, with 9 bases in between. The sequenced CDR3 bases are TGTGCCAGCAGCTACAGGAGTGACTATGGC. As protein: CASSYRSDYG. The whole CDR3 region reads CASSYRSDYGYTF.

A word on this clone: Sequencing ends 3 residues short of the CDR3 end; the germline J gene provides the rest. The V gene is TRBV5-1, the J gene TRBJ2-2; D possibly corresponds to TRBD2 (5 bases). Per germline, CDR1 SGHRS and CDR2 YFSETQ. There are 21 residues in the CDR3. The CDR3: CASSLQPLAQPGPHHKEKLFF. CDR3 DNA (partial): TGCGCCAGCAGCTTGCAACCCCTAGCCCAGCCCGGGCCTCATCATAAGGAAAAG.

To note about this clone: The read comes to an end 3 residues before the CDR3 does, leaving the germline J gene to fill in the end. This chain uses TRBV5-1 with TRBJ2-4, with 7 bases that match TRBD1. Germline V lookup: CDR1 SGHRS, CDR2 YFSETQ. V was pared by 3 bases and J by 2 bases, with 11 bases of the junction left unmatched. This CDR3 has 17 amino acids. CDR3: CASSWRTGETTKNIQYF. The sequenced CDR3 bases are TGCGCCAGCAGCTGGCGGACAGGCGAAACCACCAAAAACATT.

In the case of this clone: Read coverage stops 3 residues before the CDR3 terminus; the germline J gene supplies the remainder. V gene TRBV11-2 combines with J gene TRBJ2-3, with D unresolved. The CDR3 sequence is 13 residues long. Germline CDR1 reads SGHAT; CDR2 reads FQNNGV. The DNA read from the CDR3 is TGTGCCAGCAGCTTAGAATTCGGTGAGACG. Translation: CASSLEFGET. In full, the CDR3 is CASSLEFGETQYF.